The 32 T cell receptor beta chains presented below share a single source sample, sequenced in a study of regulatory T cells in long-lasting Graves disease. Library construction for TCR beta used iRepertoire HTBI primers and Arm-PCR of CDR3 regions. TCRdb processed the multiplex PCR reads anew with MiXCR; each CDR3 protein has one entry. The sample carries over 350,000 distinct CDR3 sequences, about 20% recorded once. Time point of the sample: persistent/refractory GD, antithyroid drugs over 5 years with positive TRAb. TCR sequences were obtained from RNA taken from PBMCs. This specimen consisted of peripheral blood mononuclear cells (PBMCs), obtained when the disease was refractory, from a patient treated with antithyroid drugs. Receptors originate from a female donor with Graves disease.

This sequence joins TRBV7-2 and TRBJ2-7; 7 bases are shared with TRBD2. Germline CDR1 SGHTA, CDR2 FQGNSA. V dropped 5 bases and J dropped 2; count of bases not matched to a gene: 9. The CDR3 covers 15 residues. Here the CDR3 reads CTSSPGASGTYEQYF. CDR3 sequence (DNA): TGTACCAGCAGCCCAGGCGCTAGCGGAACCTACGAGCAGTACTTC.

The table lists this clonotype with a few counts. The chain has TRBV7-2 and TRBJ1-5; D uncertain. The germline gives CDR1 SGHTA, CDR2 FQGNSA. The CDR3 consists of 18 residues. V lost 1 base and J 3 bases, leaving 19 bases between the germline ends. The CDR3 DNA reads as TGTGCCAGCAGCTTAGTTAGTGGAGGGTTGAATAACAATCAGCCCCAGCATTTT. This translates into CASSLVSGGLNNNQPQHF.

V usage is TRBV12-5 and J usage is TRBJ2-1, with 7 bases aligning to TRBD2. This CDR3 contains 16 residues. Trimming cost V 0 bases and J 6 bases; bases outside gene matches: 8. Germline V gene sequence: CDR1 LGHNT, CDR2 FRNRAP. The CDR3 DNA follows: TGTGCTAGTGGTTTGGTAGAGGGTGGCGGGAGCAATGAGCAGTTCTTC. Translated, it gives CASGLVEGGGSNEQFF.

This clonotype was observed many times. J is TRBJ1-5 and V is TRBV6-2 or TRBV6-3; possible D gene TRBD1, 6 bases. V lost 0 bases and J 0 bases, leaving 15 bases between the germline ends. This CDR3 contains 18 residues. Germline V gene sequence: CDR1 MNHEY, CDR2 SVGEGT. CDR3 sequence reads: CASSYSSIGQYSNQPQHF. The CDR3 DNA follows: TGTGCCAGCAGTTACTCGTCGATTGGACAGTATAGCAATCAGCCCCAGCATTTT.

The chain combines TRBV20-1 with TRBJ2-5, with 8 bases lining up with TRBD2. V was clipped by 0 bases and J by 4 bases; unmatched bases: 10. Germline-derived CDR1 and CDR2 are DFQATT and SNEGSKA (reference sequence). The CDR3 runs 16 residues. In DNA form, the CDR3 reads TGCAGTGCTAGAGATTCTGTACTAGCGGCTGCAGAGACCCAGTACTTC. Its translation is CSARDSVLAAAETQYF.

This clonotype was seen a handful of times. CDR3: CATGVGTGELFF. The CDR3 DNA reads as TGTGCCACCGGGGTGGGCACCGGGGAGCTGTTTTTT. The rearrangement joins TRBV28 to TRBJ2-2; weak D call: TRBD2 (5 bases). The CDR3 has 12 residues. Trimming cost V 10 bases and J 4 bases, with 10 bases left between them. The V gene's germline CDR1 is MDHEN and CDR2 SYDVKM.

In this sample, this clonotype turned up once. A much larger clone differs by one base, so this may be a read error. The chain employs TRBV6-1 and TRBJ2-5, with a tentative D call TRBD1 (5 bases). The CDR3 consists of 16 residues. Germline V gene lookup returns CDR1 MNHNS and CDR2 SASEGT. V lost 4 bases, J lost 1 base, and 16 bases lay in between. The CDR3 region has the DNA TGTGCCAGCAGTGTCTTGCGACAGACGTTCCAAGAGACCCAGTACTTC. Its translation: CASSVLRQTFQETQYF.

This clonotype was observed at least ten times. This rearrangement joins TRBV2 to TRBJ1-1, with D unclear. V lost 1 base to trimming and J lost 4 bases, with 7 bases between them. The CDR3 covers 13 residues. Germline V CDR1 and CDR2: SNHLY, FYNNEI. The DNA of the CDR3 is TGTGCCAGCAGTGAAGGGGTCTCCACTGAAGCTTTCTTT. Its translation is CASSEGVSTEAFF.

This clonotype appeared a few times. The chain has TRBV3-1 and TRBJ2-1; D uncertain. The germline V gene encodes CDR1 LGHDT and CDR2 YNNKEL (reference sequence). There are 14 residues in the CDR3. Trimming shortened V by 8 bases and J by 0 bases, and 11 bases separated the two germline ends. For the CDR3, the DNA is TGTGCCAGCGGGTGGCAGTTCTCCTACAATGAGCAGTTCTTC. Amino acids: CASGWQFSYNEQFF.

This clonotype was observed a few times. V and J are TRBV28 and TRBJ2-4; D not resolved. The DNA end is a closer match to TRBJ2-5, so the J assignment may be wrong. CDR3 size: 12 residues. CDR1 is MDHEN and CDR2 is SYDVKM in the germline V gene. CDR3 sequence (DNA): TGTGCCAGCAGTTTGAACACGGGGACCCAGTACTTC. This translates into CASSLNTGTQYF.

This clonotype has only a few counts. The chain combines TRBV20-1 with TRBJ2-7; D gene ambiguous. From germline, CDR1 is DFQATT and CDR2 SNEGSKA (reference sequence). The germline V and J ends were trimmed by 4 bases and 0 bases, with 7 bases remaining between them. This CDR3 contains 12 residues. This CDR3 is CSAIGPSYEQYF. CDR3 coding DNA: TGCAGTGCTATCGGTCCCTCCTACGAGCAGTACTTC.

V and J are TRBV7-3 and TRBJ2-2; possible D gene TRBD2, 5 bases. With 0 bases removed from V and 3 bases from J, the gap between germline ends came to 11 bases. The CDR3 is made up of 16 amino acids. Germline V CDR1 and CDR2: SGHTA, FQGTGA. The CDR3 DNA follows: TGTGCCAGCAGCTTAACGTTCGGGGTCGACACCGGGGAGCTGTTTTTT. Protein product: CASSLTFGVDTGELFF. The full variable domain, in which reference TRBV7-3 and TRBJ2-2 provide the parts outside the CDR3, is GAGVSQTPSNKVTEKGKYVELRCDPISGHTALYWYRQSLGQGPEFLIYFQGTGAADDSGLPNDRFFAVRPEGSVSTLKIQRTERGDSAVYLCASSLTFGVDTGELFFGEGSRLTVL.

The J gene is TRBJ2-7, the V gene TRBV4-1; possibly TRBD1 or TRBD2 for D (5 bases each). This CDR3 has 15 amino acids. Germline V gene sequence: CDR1 MGHRA, CDR2 YSYEKL. Trimming took off 3 bases at V and 7 bases at J, with 19 bases between the two ends. The CDR3 protein is CASSQTGTFLREQYF. The CDR3 nucleotides read TGCGCCAGCAGCCAGACCGGGACCTTTCTACGAGAGCAGTACTTC.

A note on this clonotype: Its ends do not fully match the called genes, so a read error is possible. V gene TRBV30 combines with J gene TRBJ2-7; D is perhaps TRBD2 (6 bases). Germline assignment: CDR1 GTSNPN and CDR2 SVGIG (reference sequence). The CDR3 is 12 residues long. The CDR3, as DNA: TGTGCCTGGAGTGCGAACCCCGGGACTCCTATATTC. Encoded protein: CAWSANPGTPIF.

This clonotype was observed many times. The chain uses TRBV28 and TRBJ1-3; no clear D gene. CDR3 length equals 14 residues. The V gene lost 6 bases and the J gene lost 6 bases, with 15 bases spanning the gap. From germline, CDR1 is MDHEN and CDR2 SYDVKM. CDR3 in amino acids: CASSPAWQQNTIYF. The CDR3 nucleotides are TGTGCCAGCAGCCCCGCGTGGCAGCAAAACACCATATATTTT.

Details on this clonotype: Just one base apart from a much larger clone, this may be a read error. The rearrangement uses TRBV7-2 and TRBJ1-1; unclear D gene. CDR3 length: 15 amino acids. Trimming stripped 5 bases from V and 1 base from J, with 14 bases between. In germline, CDR1 is SGHTA, CDR2 FQGNSA. In DNA form, the CDR3 reads TGTGCCAGCAGCAGACGGGGTACCACGAACACTGAAGCTTTCTTT. Amino acid sequence: CASSRRGTTNTEAFF.

The chain is built from TRBV6-1 and TRBJ1-1; D is unclear. The V gene lost 10 bases and the J gene lost 0 bases, with 15 bases spanning the gap. Germline lookup yields CDR1 MNHNS and CDR2 SASEGT. The CDR3 has 14 amino acids. The CDR3 DNA reads as TGTGCCACCTCCTGGGTGGAGATGAACACTGAAGCTTTCTTT. Protein: CATSWVEMNTEAFF.

This clonotype was seen many times. J is TRBJ1-1 and V is TRBV5-1, with 8 nucleotides matching TRBD1. The CDR3 contains 15 residues. Losses at the gene ends were 0 bases for V and 0 bases for J; bases not matched to a gene: 1. Per germline, CDR1 SGHRS and CDR2 YFSETQ. CDR3 loop: CASSLAGGVNTEAFF. The CDR3 region has the DNA TGCGCCAGCAGCTTGGCAGGGGGCGTGAACACTGAAGCTTTCTTT.

The genes are TRBV20-1 and TRBJ2-7, with a possible D match to TRBD2 (6 bases). CDR1 and CDR2 from the germline V gene are DFQATT and SNEGSKA (reference sequence). With 3 bases removed from V and 9 bases from J, the gap between germline ends came to 18 bases. The CDR3 is 13 amino acids. Here the CDR3 reads CSARTRGTLLQYF. The CDR3 bases are TGCAGTGCTAGGACTCGCGGGACTCTTTTGCAGTACTTC.

This clonotype was found many times. This chain uses TRBV6-1 with TRBJ2-7, with a weak D call TRBD2 (5 bases). Trimming removed 7 bases at V and 2 bases at J, with 21 bases between. The CDR3 spans 16 residues. Germline V gives CDR1 MNHNS, CDR2 SASEGT. The CDR3, as DNA: TGTGCCAGCAAGAATAGCCGGGAAGACGACCCCTACGAGCAGTACTTC. Residues: CASKNSREDDPYEQYF.

The chain has TRBV11-3 and TRBJ2-3, with 9 bases identical to TRBD1. This CDR3 is 15 amino acids long. V lost 4 bases to trimming and J lost 4 bases; unmatched junction nucleotides: 6. Germline CDR1 and CDR2: SGHNT and YENEEA. The CDR3 bases are TGTGCCAGCAGCTCACAGGGGGCGAAGTCAGATACGCAGTATTTT. Protein: CASSSQGAKSDTQYF. The whole variable domain, remainder taken from reference TRBV11-3 and TRBJ2-3, is EAGVVQSPRYKIIEKKQPVAFWCNPISGHNTLYWYLQNLGQGPELLIRYENEEAVDDSQLPKDRFSAERLKGVDSTLKIQPAELGDSAVYLCASSSQGAKSDTQYFGPGTRLTVL.

The chain has TRBV20-1 and TRBJ1-2; 7 bases fit TRBD1. The ends lost 0 bases at V and 1 base at J; junction bases unmatched: 11. This CDR3 contains 17 residues. Germline CDR1 is DFQATT and CDR2 is SNEGSKA (reference sequence). CDR3 sequence reads: CSARDLVGQVVNYGYTF. As DNA, the CDR3 is TGCAGTGCTAGAGATCTCGTTGGACAGGTGGTTAACTATGGCTACACCTTC.

This clonotype was picked up many times. This sequence joins TRBV6-1 and TRBJ2-5; D may correspond to TRBD1 or TRBD2 (5 bases each). There are 14 residues in the CDR3. Germline lookup yields CDR1 MNHNS and CDR2 SASEGT. The V and J ends lost 2 bases and 5 bases respectively, with 12 bases between them. CDR3 sequence (DNA): TGTGCCAGCAGTGAATGGGGGTCTTGGGAGACCCAGTACTTC. Its translation: CASSEWGSWETQYF.

This clonotype has only one observation. The V and J genes are TRBV18 and TRBJ2-1; D is perhaps TRBD2 (5 bases). In germline, CDR1 is KGHSH, CDR2 LQKENI. The CDR3 runs to 14 residues. Trimming shortened V by 3 bases and J by 4 bases, and 10 bases separated the two germline ends. The CDR3 sequence is CASSPLADYNEQFF. DNA of the CDR3: TGTGCCAGCTCACCCCTAGCAGATTACAATGAGCAGTTCTTC.

This clonotype was counted a few times. The chain combines TRBV5-4 with TRBJ1-4; TRBD1 aligns across 8 bases. The CDR3 has 14 residues. From germline, CDR1 is SGHNT and CDR2 YYREEE (reference sequence). With V trimmed by 2 bases and J by 8 bases, 5 bases remained unmatched. CDR3 residues: CASSLETGDEKLFF. In DNA form, the CDR3 reads TGTGCCAGCAGCTTAGAGACAGGGGACGAAAAACTGTTTTTT.

This clonotype was counted ten times or more. J is TRBJ2-7 and V is TRBV12-3 or TRBV12-4; D is perhaps TRBD1 or TRBD2 (5 bases each). The CDR3 sequence is 14 residues long. The germline V and J ends were trimmed by 3 bases and 0 bases, with 9 bases remaining between them. The CDR3 sequence: CASSFSGGSYEQYF. DNA of the CDR3: TGTGCCAGCAGTTTCAGTGGGGGCTCCTACGAGCAGTACTTC.

Written as DNA, the CDR3 is TGTGCCAGCAGTTCTTGGACGGAAGCCTCGACTTATATGAACACTGAAGCTTTCTTT. Amino acids: CASSSWTEASTYMNTEAFF. The chain joins TRBV6-5 to TRBJ1-1; D gene uncertain. The CDR3 has 19 residues. Trimming left V 4 bases short and J 0 bases short, with 24 bases between. Germline CDR1 reads MNHEY; CDR2 reads SVGAGI.

V usage is TRBV19 and J usage is TRBJ2-7; tentatively, D is TRBD1 (5 bases). Trimming cost V 3 bases and J 3 bases, with 9 bases left between them. This CDR3 spans 13 amino acids. Germline assignment: CDR1 LNHDA and CDR2 SQIVND (reference sequence). This CDR3 is CASSIGHHYEQYF. CDR3 nucleotides: TGTGCCAGTAGTATTGGACACCACTACGAGCAGTACTTC. Together with reference TRBV19 and TRBJ2-7, the CDR3 gives the full variable domain: DGGITQSPKYLFRKEGQNVTLSCEQNLNHDAMYWYRQDPGQGLRLIYYSQIVNDFQKGDIAEGYSVSREKKESFPLTVTSAQKNPTAFYLCASSIGHHYEQYFGPGTRLTVT.

This clonotype was seen only a few times. This rearrangement joins TRBV15 to TRBJ2-1; 10 bases align to TRBD2. The CDR3 has 14 residues. V trimming: 0 bases; J trimming: 9 bases; junction bases outside the gene matches: 2. Per germline, CDR1 LNHNV and CDR2 YYDKDF (reference sequence). The CDR3 loop reads CATSRDSSGSEQFF. CDR3 nucleotide sequence: TGTGCCACCAGCAGAGATTCTAGCGGGAGTGAGCAGTTCTTC.

The table lists this clonotype with many counts. The chain has TRBV11-2 and TRBJ2-5; a weak D match, TRBD1 (5 bases). Per germline, CDR1 SGHAT and CDR2 FQNNGV. The CDR3 length is 14 residues. The V and J ends lost 2 bases and 4 bases respectively, with 11 bases between them. As DNA, the CDR3 is TGTGCCAGCAGCTTAACGACAGCTGCAGAGACCCAGTACTTC. It specifies CASSLTTAAETQYF. Full variable domain (remainder filled in from reference TRBV11-2 and TRBJ2-5): EAGVAQSPRYKIIEKRQSVAFWCNPISGHATLYWYQQILGQGPKLLIQFQNNGVVDDSQLPKDRFSAERLKGVDSTLKIQPAKLEDSAVYLCASSLTTAAETQYFGPGTRLLVL.

This clonotype was picked up many times. The rearrangement links TRBV3-1 to TRBJ1-1, with a possible D match to TRBD1 (6 bases). The germline V gene encodes CDR1 LGHDT and CDR2 YNNKEL (reference sequence). The CDR3 runs 15 residues. V was shortened by 2 bases and J by 3 bases, with 13 bases between the two germline ends. CDR3 region: CASSQIGGLYTEAFF. The CDR3 nucleotides read TGTGCCAGCAGCCAAATTGGGGGGCTTTACACTGAAGCTTTCTTT.

This clonotype was detected ten times or more. V and J are TRBV2 and TRBJ1-2, with a weak D call TRBD1 (6 bases). The V end lost 7 bases, the J end lost 2 bases, and 14 bases lay between the germline ends. The length of the CDR3 is 14 residues. Germline CDR1 SNHLY, CDR2 FYNNEI. The CDR3, as DNA: TGTGCCAGCACCCGACAGGCCCCCAACTATGGCTACACCTTC. Residues: CASTRQAPNYGYTF. The whole variable domain, remainder taken from reference TRBV2 and TRBJ1-2, is EPEVTQTPSHQVTQMGQEVILRCVPISNHLYFYWYRQILGQKVEFLVSFYNNEISEKSEIFDDQFSVERPDGSNFTLKIRSTKLEDSAMYFCASTRQAPNYGYTFGSGTRLTVV.